This T cell receptor (beta chain) is drawn from a study of identical twins. It was template switching that added a universal primer site, and there were unique molecular identifiers on the cDNA. Via MiXCR, TCRdb re-called the 5' RACE reads, giving one row per CDR3 protein. Counted here are around 510,000 distinct CDR3 sequences, approximately 14% occurring once; the ten biggest clones make up approximately 0.98%. Trimming left V 2 bases short and J 3 bases short, with 8 bases between. CDR3 length: 14 residues. Germline CDR1 and CDR2: SGHAT and FQNNGV. This sample also belongs to another study, concerning yellow fever vaccine responses in identical twins. That source notes: As reported, the vaccine T cell response of twins seemed partly convergent and partly personalized.

Sample: CD4+ T cells sorted from blood. The TCR originated in a woman aged 18 to 35 in good health. The rearrangement uses TRBV11-2 and TRBJ2-1, with D tentatively TRBD2 (5 bases). This chain's CDR3 is CASSLLSGYNEQFF. CDR3 DNA: TGTGCCAGCAGCTTACTGAGCGGCTACAATGAGCAGTTCTTC.